This TCR beta chain was identified in a study of blood T cell repertoires in COVID-19 (dated by TCRdb to the early 2020s). As for the study more broadly: Collaborator samples came from the United States, Italy and Spain and covered acute and convalescent phases of COVID-19. The material from the prospective study consisted of cDNA or gDNA derived from T cells, B-cell-depleted T cells, or PBMCs. Subjects who had been exposed to COVID-19, were actively infected with it, or had recovered from it provided the deeply sampled blood TCRbeta repertoires that made up the dataset. A freely available public database, intended as a resource for researchers studying the immune response to SARS-CoV-2, is where the repertoires were released. Samples were obtained from the ongoing ImmuneRACE study (first 160 participants) and from 1,254 subjects provided by 6 global collaborators. Sample metadata almost always included a de-identified subject ID, COVID-19 status, age in years and sex. Where available, HLA class I and class II types were obtained from metadata supplied by the sample provider rather than from assay-based typing. Overall study results and their limits: How much clinical and demographic metadata was included differed by source and by participant, and the metadata was provided uncurated.

Based on the germline V gene, the CDR1 and CDR2 sequences are WSHSY and SAAADI. The CDR3 spans 13 residues, from the cysteine through the phenylalanine. Left in the record is the CDR3 DNA by itself, 39 bases read in frame from the first base. V is reduced by 6 bases and J by 2 bases, leaving a spacing of 9 bases between them. This clone showed up just once. No cognate antigen has been identified for it. Nothing much larger sits one base from this clone, and base qualities are not available. Collaborating institutions collected whole blood in K2EDTA tubes following their own protocols. For TCRbeta analysis, collaborators shipped samples as frozen whole blood, isolated PBMCs, or DNA extracted from either of those sample types. TCRbeta CDR3 regions were amplified from genomic DNA by means of the immunoSEQ Assay, a bias-controlled multiplex PCR. Per the authors' processing: Nucleated cell counts per sample were estimated from amplification of reference gene primers within the assay. To quantify the absolute abundance of each unique TCRbeta CDR3 rearrangement, sequence reads were collapsed and filtered. Productive Simpson clonality was computed per sample as the square root of Simpson's diversity index over productive rearrangements. Sourced from immuneACCESS, this table was stored by TCRdb with only in-frame sequences that have V and J called. A share of the clones is absent; for the studies checked, an unresolved V gene accounts for under half, and the remainder has no known explanation. The V and J calls and clone size were taken over from that table, and D and trimming were inferred from the DNA. The sample records around 350,000 clones, around 87% of which are singletons. The ten largest clones add up to around 3% of the sample.

The TCR was taken from a human donor in a cohort sampled during active COVID-19. Sample: peripheral blood. The V and J genes are TRBV10-2 and TRBJ2-3; the D region possibly corresponds to TRBD1 (6 bases align). The CDR3 loop reads CASRDSFTDTQYF. The DNA sequence follows: TGCGCCAGCAGGGACAGCTTCACAGATACGCAGTATTTT.